One sample yielded the 32 T cell receptor beta chains listed below, sequenced in a study of human T cells and chemical hapten exposure. MiXCR, run by TCRdb on the RACE reads, gives a single entry per CDR3 protein. This sample has about 76,000 distinct CDR3 sequences, with about an eighth found just once. Time point given: patch test 3, about 24 weeks after DPC sensitization. Described treatment: therapeutic diphenylcyclopropenone sensitization with weekly scalp DPC. Here the sequenced sample was whole blood, taken in connection with sensitization to the hapten diphenylcyclopropenone (DPC). These receptors all stem from a woman aged 45-59 years with alopecia areata. Some clones in this sample may be carry-over from other donors' samples.

This chain uses TRBV19 with TRBJ2-2; D might be TRBD1 (5 bases). Germline lookup yields CDR1 LNHDA and CDR2 SQIVND (reference sequence). Trimming shortened V by 8 bases and J by 6 bases, and 13 bases separated the two germline ends. CDR3 length: 13 residues. The CDR3 loop reads CASHQGRAGELFF. CDR3 in DNA: TGTGCCAGTCACCAGGGAAGAGCCGGGGAGCTGTTTTTT.

In its sample, this clonotype was seen many times. The V call is TRBV12-3 or TRBV12-4, the J call TRBJ1-2, with 7 bases identical to TRBD1. Trimming took 4 bases from V and 3 from J; bases not matched to a gene: 8. This CDR3 region has 15 residues. CDR3 protein: CASSSRDSLYYGYTF. In DNA, the CDR3 is TGTGCCAGCAGTTCCAGGGACAGCCTTTACTATGGCTACACCTTC.

This clonotype has a handful of counts. V gene TRBV3-1 combines with J gene TRBJ1-5; no clear D. Germline V gene sequence: CDR1 LGHDT, CDR2 YNNKEL (reference sequence). V was trimmed by 4 bases and J by 6 bases, leaving 13 bases between them. The CDR3 has 14 residues. The CDR3 region has the DNA TGTGCCAGCAGCCCTAATATGGGGAGTCAGCCCCAGCATTTT. Residues: CASSPNMGSQPQHF.

This clonotype was seen ten or more times. The rearrangement uses TRBV11-2 and TRBJ2-7; 9 bases are shared with TRBD2. This CDR3 contains 15 residues. J gave up 5 bases and V 5 bases, and 10 bases lay outside the gene matches. The germline CDR1 and CDR2 sequences are SGHAT and FQNNGV. CDR3 region: CASSPPGTSRHEQYF. The CDR3, as DNA: TGTGCCAGCAGCCCCCCCGGGACTAGCAGGCACGAGCAGTACTTC.

This clonotype was counted only a few times. The genes are TRBV11-2 and TRBJ2-4; TRBD1 might be the D (6 bases). The CDR3 is made up of 14 amino acids. V lost 5 bases and J 14 bases, leaving 22 bases between the germline ends. Germline-derived CDR1 and CDR2 are SGHAT and FQNNGV. The CDR3 loop reads CASSHYSTGPGEYF. The CDR3 DNA follows: TGTGCCAGCAGCCACTACTCGACAGGACCTGGGGAGTACTTC.

J is TRBJ2-7 and V is TRBV3-1; D gene unclear. Germline lookup yields CDR1 LGHDT and CDR2 YNNKEL (reference sequence). V was pared by 1 base and J by 1 base, with 11 bases between. This CDR3 region has 15 residues. The CDR3: CASSQGSLASYEQYF. The CDR3, as DNA: TGTGCCAGCAGCCAAGGTAGCCTGGCGTCCTACGAGCAGTACTTC.

The chain couples TRBV30 to TRBJ1-3, with no clear D. Per germline, CDR1 GTSNPN and CDR2 SVGIG (reference sequence). V dropped 1 base and J dropped 0 bases, with 10 bases sitting between them. The CDR3 has 15 residues. The CDR3 DNA follows: TGTGCCTGGAGTGCCCAGATCCACTCTGGAAACACCATATATTTT. It encodes CAWSAQIHSGNTIYF.

The chain links TRBV20-1 to TRBJ2-7; D is uncertain. The CDR3 sequence is 12 residues long. Trimming removed 5 bases at V and 3 bases at J, with 11 bases between. Germline V gene lookup returns CDR1 DFQATT and CDR2 SNEGSKA (reference sequence). The CDR3 DNA follows: TGCAGTGCTCTACTAAGGAACTACGAGCAGTACTTC. Amino acid sequence: CSALLRNYEQYF.

This clonotype has a count of ten or more. This chain joins TRBV3-1 and TRBJ1-3; possibly TRBD1 for D (6 bases). CDR1 is LGHDT and CDR2 is YNNKEL in the germline V gene (reference sequence). Trimming left V 4 bases short and J 0 bases short, with 10 bases between. This CDR3 has 15 residues. The DNA for the CDR3 is TGTGCCAGCAGCCTTGGGACACCCTCTGGAAACACCATATATTTT. Its protein product is CASSLGTPSGNTIYF.

Many counts were recorded for this clonotype. This chain links TRBV5-1 with TRBJ2-1; 10 bases are shared with TRBD1. This CDR3 region has 16 residues. Germline V gives CDR1 SGHRS, CDR2 YFSETQ. The junction had 7 bases not matched to a gene; V was cut back by 0 bases and J by 7 bases. In DNA, the CDR3 is TGCGCCAGCAGCTTGGCCGGGACAGGGGCTAAGAATGAGCAGTTCTTC. Its protein is CASSLAGTGAKNEQFF.

The chain is built from TRBV25-1 and TRBJ2-1, with a weak D call TRBD1 (5 bases). The germline V and J ends were trimmed by 2 bases and 6 bases, with 11 bases remaining between them. The germline V gene encodes CDR1 MGHDK and CDR2 SYGVNS. The CDR3 has 14 residues. CDR3 sequence (DNA): TGTGCCAGCAGTGAAGTGGGAAGGGGCAATGAGCAGTTCTTC. It is translated as CASSEVGRGNEQFF.

The chain is built from TRBV9 and TRBJ2-7; 9 bases match TRBD1. CDR3 length: 14 residues. CDR1 and CDR2 from the germline V gene are SGDLS and YYNGEE. V was clipped by 3 bases and J by 5 bases; unmatched bases: 6. The CDR3 protein is CASSAGTGSHEQYF. The CDR3 DNA follows: TGTGCCAGCAGCGCAGGGACAGGGTCTCACGAGCAGTACTTC.

The rearrangement uses TRBV5-1 and TRBJ2-5; tentatively, D is TRBD1 (5 bases). The CDR3 length is 13 residues. Trimming shortened V by 5 bases and J by 1 base, and 9 bases separated the two germline ends. CDR1 and CDR2 from the germline V gene are SGHRS and YFSETQ. DNA for the CDR3: TGCGCCAGCAGTCAACAGGCCCAAGAGACCCAGTACTTC. Protein: CASSQQAQETQYF.

This clonotype showed up just a few times. The chain links TRBV3-1 to TRBJ1-2, with a possible D match to TRBD1 (6 bases). The ends were cut back, 2 bases at V and 12 bases at J, with 13 bases in the middle. The CDR3 contains 12 residues. Germline V CDR1 and CDR2: LGHDT, YNNKEL (reference sequence). CDR3 sequence: CASSQSQGRNTF. The CDR3 nucleotides are TGTGCCAGCAGCCAATCACAGGGAAGGAACACCTTC. The full variable domain, rest sourced from reference TRBV3-1 and TRBJ1-2, is DTAVSQTPKYLVTQMGNDKSIKCEQNLGHDTMYWYKQDSKKFLKIMFSYNNKELIINETVPNRFSPKSPDKAHLNLHINSLELGDSAVYFCASSQSQGRNTFGSGTRLTVV.

This clonotype has only a few counts. The CDR3 spells CASSSRTTGLLAKNIQYF. In nucleotides, the CDR3 is TGCGCCAGCAGCTCGAGGACAACAGGGCTGTTAGCCAAAAACATTCAGTACTTC. This sequence joins TRBV5-1 and TRBJ2-4; TRBD1 is a possible D gene (6 bases). Trimming pared 3 bases from V and 0 bases from J, leaving 19 bases between. The CDR3 loop spans 18 amino acids. CDR1 is SGHRS and CDR2 is YFSETQ in the germline V gene.

This clonotype was observed at least ten times. The chain combines TRBV7-9 with TRBJ2-2; D remains unclear. The CDR3 spans 15 residues. Trimming removed 1 base at V and 3 bases at J, with 9 bases between. Germline V gives CDR1 SEHNR, CDR2 FQNEAQ (reference sequence). The CDR3 sequence is CASSLGVRDTGELFF. The CDR3 coding sequence is TGTGCCAGCAGCTTAGGCGTGCGCGACACCGGGGAGCTGTTTTTT.

This clonotype was seen a few times. The rearrangement links TRBV5-1 to TRBJ2-3; D may be TRBD1 (6 bases). The V gene's germline CDR1 is SGHRS and CDR2 YFSETQ. V was cut by 2 bases and J by 6 bases, with 19 bases left in between. This CDR3 has 16 residues. This chain's CDR3 is CASSFRQAPGEDTQYF. Written as DNA, the CDR3 is TGCGCCAGCAGCTTTCGACAGGCCCCAGGGGAGGATACGCAGTATTTT.

A note on this clonotype: Compared with germline, one end of the junction differs, possibly owing to a read error. This chain uses TRBV27 with TRBJ2-7; 7 nucleotides align to TRBD2. CDR1 MNHEY and CDR2 SMNVEV come from the germline V gene (reference sequence). The CDR3 extends over 15 amino acids. CDR3: CASRSLAGNSYEHYF. The CDR3 DNA reads as TGTGCCAGCAGGTCCTTAGCGGGCAACTCCTACGAGCATTACTTC.

This clonotype was observed a few times. V gene TRBV20-1 combines with J gene TRBJ2-2; 14 nucleotides agree with TRBD2. CDR3 length equals 16 residues. Germline values: CDR1 DFQATT, CDR2 SNEGSKA (reference sequence). V was clipped by 3 bases and J by 6 bases; unmatched bases: 6. The CDR3 nucleotides are TGCAGTGCTAGCCAACCGGGACTAGCGGGAGCCGGGGAGCTGTTTTTT. It specifies CSASQPGLAGAGELFF.

This clonotype was recorded at least ten times. CDR3 sequence: CAISDVAMNTEAFF. The CDR3 DNA reads as TGTGCCATCAGTGATGTTGCGATGAACACTGAAGCTTTCTTT. The V gene is TRBV10-3, the J gene TRBJ1-1; no firm D call. The V end was cut by 3 bases, the J end by 0 bases, with 8 bases between. CDR3 length equals 14 residues. Per germline, CDR1 ENHRY and CDR2 SYGVKD.

The V and J genes are TRBV14 and TRBJ2-1, with TRBD2 matching over 7 bases. CDR1 and CDR2 (germline): SGHDN, FVKESK. The CDR3 is 15 residues long. The V segment lost 0 bases and the J segment 9 bases; nucleotides outside the gene matches: 8. CDR3 nucleotides: TGTGCCAGCAGCCAAGAAGGGACTACCTACGGTGAGCAGTTCTTC. Its protein is CASSQEGTTYGEQFF.

In this sample, this clonotype turned up a few times. This chain uses TRBV11-2 with TRBJ2-7; D is perhaps TRBD1 or TRBD2 (5 bases each). Trimming pared 1 base from V and 6 bases from J, leaving 10 bases between. CDR3 length equals 13 residues. Germline CDR1 reads SGHAT; CDR2 reads FQNNGV. CDR3 nucleotides: TGTGCCAGCAGCTTAGGGGACCAGTCCGAGCAGTACTTC. Residues: CASSLGDQSEQYF.

In this sample, this clonotype turned up a few times. This chain links TRBV11-2 with TRBJ1-4, with D hard to call. Trimming shortened V by 1 base and J by 0 bases, and 18 bases separated the two germline ends. This CDR3 region has 19 residues. Germline values: CDR1 SGHAT, CDR2 FQNNGV. CDR3 protein: CASSLVGRPAAATNEKLFF. The CDR3 DNA sequence: TGTGCCAGCAGCTTAGTCGGACGGCCAGCAGCTGCAACTAATGAAAAACTGTTTTTT. Full variable domain (rest looked up from reference TRBV11-2 and TRBJ1-4): EAGVAQSPRYKIIEKRQSVAFWCNPISGHATLYWYQQILGQGPKLLIQFQNNGVVDDSQLPKDRFSAERLKGVDSTLKIQPAKLEDSAVYLCASSLVGRPAAATNEKLFFGSGTQLSVL.

At least ten counts were recorded for this clonotype. The chain couples TRBV10-1 to TRBJ2-3; unclear D gene. The ends were cut back, 5 bases at V and 2 bases at J, with 8 bases in the middle. The CDR3 length is 13 residues. The V gene's germline CDR1 is WNHNN and CDR2 SYGVQD (reference sequence). The CDR3 protein is CASSRSYTDTQYF. As DNA, the CDR3 is TGCGCCAGCAGTCGGAGTTACACAGATACGCAGTATTTT.

This clonotype occurred a few times. The chain employs TRBV20-1 and TRBJ2-3, with TRBD2 matching over 7 bases. V was pared by 6 bases and J by 5 bases, with 14 bases of the junction left unmatched. CDR3 length equals 15 residues. CDR1 is DFQATT, CDR2 SNEGSKA, per germline (reference sequence). The CDR3 loop is CSATPRTSFVDTQYF. The DNA of the CDR3 is TGCAGTGCCACTCCTCGGACTAGTTTCGTAGATACGCAGTATTTT.

This clonotype was observed at least ten times. The rearrangement joins TRBV11-2 to TRBJ2-1; 11 bases are a match to TRBD2. The J segment lost 8 bases and the V segment lost 1 base, leaving 10 bases of the junction unmatched. This CDR3 is 17 amino acids long. CDR1 and CDR2 (germline): SGHAT, FQNNGV. The CDR3 DNA sequence: TGTGCCAGCAGCTTAGTAAATAGCGGGAGGGCCGTCGATGAGCAGTTCTTC. It encodes CASSLVNSGRAVDEQFF.

The V gene is TRBV21-1, the J gene TRBJ2-7. TRBV21-1 is reported as a pseudogene. The CDR3 spans 12 residues. The CDR3 reads CALRHLSYEQYF. CDR3 sequence (DNA): TGTGCCCTCCGACATCTTTCCTACGAGCAGTACTTC.

The V call is TRBV19, the J call TRBJ2-7; no definite D call. Germline CDR1 is LNHDA and CDR2 is SQIVND (reference sequence). V was cut by 8 bases and J by 3 bases, with 11 bases left in between. The CDR3 runs 12 residues. The CDR3 loop is CASQAGSYEQYF. The CDR3 bases are TGTGCCAGTCAGGCTGGCAGCTACGAGCAGTACTTC.

This clonotype has at least ten counts. The gene calls are TRBV29-1 and TRBJ2-7, with TRBD2 identical over 7 bases. V gave up 2 bases and J gave up 1 base; unmatched junction bases: 2. Germline-derived CDR1 and CDR2 are SQVTM and ANQGSEA. The CDR3 extends over 13 amino acids. The CDR3 region is CSVEWGGSYEQYF. CDR3 sequence (DNA): TGCAGCGTTGAATGGGGAGGGTCCTACGAGCAGTACTTC.

The table lists this clonotype with a few counts. This chain joins TRBV21-1 and TRBJ2-1; TRBD2 is the table's D call and was not checked against the DNA. TRBV21-1 is classified as a pseudogene. The CDR3 runs to 16 residues. Here the CDR3 DNA reads TGTGCCAGCAGCAAACCTGCTAGCGGGTCCTACAATGAGCAGTTCTTC. Encoded protein: CASSKPASGSYNEQFF.

This clonotype has ten or more counts. The chain links TRBV18 to TRBJ1-6, with D perhaps TRBD1 (5 bases). The germline V gene has CDR1 KGHSH and CDR2 LQKENI. The CDR3 spans 15 residues. Trimming took 2 bases from V and 10 from J, leaving 15 bases between them. The CDR3 DNA reads as TGTGCCAGCTCACCAAGGGAAGGAGGGGAGTCACCCCTCCACTTT. Translation: CASSPREGGESPLHF.

This clonotype was picked up one time. The gene calls are TRBV20-1 and TRBJ2-7, with 8 bases fitting TRBD2. The V and J ends lost 3 bases and 0 bases, in that order; junction bases with no gene match: 7. Germline V lookup: CDR1 DFQATT, CDR2 SNEGSKA (reference sequence). This CDR3 has 15 residues. The CDR3 reads CSASQLAVGSYEQYF. The CDR3 coding sequence is TGCAGTGCTAGCCAACTAGCGGTGGGCTCCTACGAGCAGTACTTC.